This T cell receptor (beta chain) was observed in a study of blood T cell repertoires in COVID-19. In the study overall: Samples taken during acute and convalescent COVID-19 were collected in the United States, Italy and Spain.

The data were produced by immunoSEQ multiplex PCR, yet TCRdb's version contains in-frame clones alone and is incomplete. The repertoire holds around 92,000 clones, with 89% as singletons. The germline CDR1 and CDR2 sequences are SGHTA and FQGNSA. CDR3 size: 12 residues. V dropped 4 bases and J dropped 4 bases, with 6 bases sitting between them. The TCR was taken from a woman aged 80 or over with active COVID-19. The chain carries TRBV7-2 and TRBJ2-3, with D unresolved. The sample consisted of peripheral blood. The CDR3 DNA reads as TGTGCCAGCAGCTCCCCGTCAGATACGCAGTATTTT. This translates into CASSSPSDTQYF. The full variable domain, in which reference TRBV7-2 and TRBJ2-3 provide the parts outside the CDR3, is GAGVSQSPSNKVTEKGKDVELRCDPISGHTALYWYRQSLGQGLEFLIYFQGNSAPDKSGLPSDRFSAERTGGSVSTLTIQRTQQEDSAVYLCASSSPSDTQYFGPGTRLTVL.